These T cell receptor beta chains were read from a single sample in a study of blood T cell repertoires in COVID-19. Generated by immunoSEQ multiplex PCR, the TCRdb table keeps only in-frame clones and is missing some. The sample includes approximately 70,000 clones, about four fifths of them seen just once. Material for sequencing was peripheral blood. These receptors all stem from a woman between 65 and 79 years old with acute or convalescent COVID-19. CDR3s include the opening cysteine and the closing phenylalanine or tryptophan. A D gene is named only where the DNA matches it firmly. Not all rows give a size; the values are once, few, many and, for expanded clones, a class.

>-|TRBV15|-|TRBJ2-7
CATSILGRVRSYEQYF
TGTGCCACCAGCATTCTTGGCAGGGTTCGATCCTACGAGCAGTACTTC
>-|TRBV3-1/TRBV3-2|TRBD1|TRBJ1-1
CASSQATGVAEAFF
TGTGCCAGCAGCCAAGCGACAGGGGTTGCTGAAGCTTTCTTT
>-|TRBV7-2|TRBD2|TRBJ2-7
CASSPGRTSYEQYF
TGTGCCAGCAGCCCCGGGAGGACCTCCTACGAGCAGTACTTC
>-|TRBV20-1|TRBD2|TRBJ2-1
CSASPTSGYNEQFF
TGCAGTGCTAGTCCAACTAGCGGCTACAATGAGCAGTTCTTC
>-|TRBV5-4|-|TRBJ2-5
CASSLKQLETQYF
TGTGCCAGCAGCTTGAAACAGTTGGAGACCCAGTACTTC
>-|TRBV5-1|TRBD1|TRBJ2-5
CASSSQGQQETQYF
TGCGCCAGCAGCTCCCAGGGACAGCAAGAGACCCAGTACTTC
>-|TRBV4-1|-|TRBJ2-3
CASSQDPFNPGTDTQYF
TGCGCCAGCAGCCAAGATCCATTCAATCCGGGCACAGATACGCAGTATTTT
>-|TRBV18|-|TRBJ2-5
CASSPREGVKTQYF
TGTGCCAGCTCACCACGGGAGGGGGTAAAGACCCAGTACTTC
>-|TRBV9|TRBD1|TRBJ1-3
CASSVDRAGRAGNTIYF
TGTGCCAGCAGCGTCGACAGGGCCGGCAGGGCTGGAAACACCATATATTTT
>-|TRBV3-1/TRBV3-2|-|TRBJ1-2
CASRLSQVNYGYTF
TGTGCCAGCAGGTTATCACAGGTTAACTATGGCTACACCTTC
>-|TRBV29-1|TRBD1|TRBJ1-1
CSVATGGNTEAFF
TGCAGCGTGGCTACAGGGGGGAACACTGAAGCTTTCTTT
>-|TRBV25-1|TRBD1|TRBJ1-3
CASSGDRGSSGNTIYF
TGTGCCAGCAGTGGAGACAGGGGAAGCTCTGGAAACACCATATATTTT
>-|TRBV5-8|-|TRBJ2-3
CASSLEQGTDTQYF
TGTGCCAGCAGCTTGGAACAGGGCACAGATACGCAGTATTTT
>once|TRBV7-3|TRBD2|TRBJ2-3
CASSEGLAGTDTQYF
TGTGCCAGCAGCGAGGGACTAGCGGGGACAGATACGCAGTATTTT
>-|TRBV7-2|-|TRBJ1-5
CASSLVAGANDQPQHF
TGTGCCAGCAGCTTAGTAGCAGGGGCCAACGACCAGCCCCAGCATTTT
>-|TRBV18|TRBD2|TRBJ2-7
CASSPERGSYEQYF
TGTGCCAGCTCACCAGAGCGGGGTTCCTACGAGCAGTACTTC
>-|TRBV11-3|-|TRBJ2-2
CASSLNSYTGELFF
TGTGCCAGCAGCTTAAATAGTTACACCGGGGAGCTGTTTTTT
>-|TRBV6-5|-|TRBJ1-5
CASSLTVNSNQPQHF
TGTGCCAGCAGCCTAACAGTGAATAGCAATCAGCCCCAGCATTTT
>-|TRBV2|TRBD2|TRBJ2-7
CASSEWLAGSSYEQYF
TGTGCCAGCAGTGAGTGGCTAGCGGGGAGCTCCTACGAGCAGTACTTC
>-|TRBV3-1/TRBV3-2|-|TRBJ1-4
CASSQVNLEKLFF
TGTGCCAGCAGCCAAGTCAACCTGGAGAAACTGTTTTTT
>-|TRBV7-2|TRBD2|TRBJ2-1
CASSLELAGGEQFF
TGTGCCAGCAGCTTAGAACTAGCGGGGGGGGAGCAGTTCTTC
>-|TRBV9|-|TRBJ1-3
CASSAAGQGLGNTIYF
TGTGCCAGCAGCGCAGCTGGTCAGGGGTTAGGAAACACCATATATTTT
>-|TRBV4-1|TRBD2|TRBJ2-5
CASSQGLAGGPWGETQYF
TGCGCCAGCAGCCAAGGGCTAGCGGGAGGGCCGTGGGGAGAGACCCAGTACTTC
>-|TRBV9|-|TRBJ2-6
CASWGGPGGAGDSGANVLTF
TGTGCCAGCTGGGGGGGGCCAGGGGGCGCGGGGGACTCTGGGGCCAACGTCCTGACTTTC
>-|TRBV5-4|TRBD1|TRBJ2-7
CASSLTQGAGYEQYF
TGTGCCAGCAGCCTTACTCAGGGGGCCGGCTACGAGCAGTACTTC
>-|TRBV6-5|TRBD2|TRBJ2-5
CARSDLGGTQETQYF
TGTGCCAGGTCGGATTTGGGAGGGACCCAAGAGACCCAGTACTTC
>-|TRBV19|-|TRBJ1-2
CASSTRQAKQLYGYTF
TGTGCCAGTAGTACCCGACAGGCCAAACAGCTATATGGCTACACCTTC
>-|TRBV10-3|TRBD1|TRBJ2-7
CAISEGQGIEQYF
TGTGCCATCAGTGAGGGACAGGGGATCGAGCAGTACTTC
>-|TRBV19|TRBD2|TRBJ2-2
CASSIGLVQLGANTGELFF
TGTGCCAGTAGTATCGGACTAGTTCAACTCGGCGCTAACACCGGGGAGCTGTTTTTT
>-|TRBV4-1|-|TRBJ2-1
CASATGQIYNEQFF
TGCGCCAGCGCCACCGGACAGATATACAATGAGCAGTTCTTC
>-|TRBV11-2|TRBD2|TRBJ2-7
CASSNPGLAGGSYEQYF
TGTGCCAGCAGCAACCCGGGACTAGCGGGAGGGTCCTACGAGCAGTACTTC
>-|TRBV13|-|TRBJ1-4
CASSLGPGNELFF
TGTGCCAGCAGCCTAGGCCCAGGGAATGAACTGTTTTTT
>-|TRBV5-5|TRBD1|TRBJ1-3
CASSLAQGQNSGNTIYF
TGTGCCAGCAGCTTGGCCCAGGGACAGAACTCTGGAAACACCATATATTTT
>-|TRBV5-6|TRBD1|TRBJ1-2
CASSFRTGTANYGYTF
TGTGCCAGCAGTTTCCGGACAGGGACAGCTAACTATGGCTACACCTTC
>-|TRBV2|-|TRBJ2-2
CATREGDNTGELFF
TGTGCCACTCGGGAAGGAGACAACACCGGGGAGCTGTTTTTT
>-|TRBV3-1/TRBV3-2|-|TRBJ2-1
CASSLSRGNEQFF
TGTGCCAGCAGCCTTTCCAGGGGAAATGAGCAGTTCTTC
>-|TRBV29-1|-|TRBJ2-7
CSVGASGTYEQYF
TGCAGCGTTGGTGCGAGCGGAACCTACGAGCAGTACTTC
>-|TRBV18|TRBD1|TRBJ1-6
CASSPQATGNSPLHF
TGTGCCAGCTCACCCCAGGCGACAGGGAATTCACCCCTCCACTTT
>-|TRBV18|TRBD1|TRBJ2-7
CASSPSDRASDEQYF
TGTGCCAGCTCACCTTCGGACAGGGCATCTGACGAGCAGTACTTC
>-|TRBV19|-|TRBJ1-5
CASTRGGGSNQPQHF
TGTGCCAGTACCCGGGGTGGGGGCAGCAATCAGCCCCAGCATTTT
>few|TRBV7-8|-|TRBJ2-1
CASSPLGRKKYNEQFF
TGTGCCAGCAGCCCCTTGGGGAGGAAGAAGTACAATGAGCAGTTCTTC
>-|TRBV4-1|TRBD2|TRBJ2-2
CASGPSRLAGHTGELFF
TGCGCCAGCGGTCCAAGCCGACTAGCGGGGCACACCGGGGAGCTGTTTTTT
>-|TRBV2|TRBD1|TRBJ2-1
CASSDGTGGYNEQFF
TGTGCCAGCAGCGACGGGACAGGAGGCTACAATGAGCAGTTCTTC
>-|TRBV7-3|-|TRBJ2-6
CASSYGDSGANVLTF
TGTGCCAGCAGCTACGGGGATTCTGGGGCCAACGTCCTGACTTTC
>-|TRBV5-6|TRBD1|TRBJ2-3
CASSLGGRGLTDTQYF
TGTGCCAGCAGCTTGGGTGGCAGGGGGCTCACAGATACGCAGTATTTT
>-|TRBV28|-|TRBJ1-2
CASSLQGVYGYTF
TGTGCCAGCAGTTTACAAGGGGTCTATGGCTACACCTTC
>-|TRBV18|TRBD2|TRBJ2-5
CASSPPYSGRASDQETQYF
TGTGCCAGCTCACCACCGTATAGCGGGAGGGCCTCAGACCAAGAGACCCAGTACTTC
>few|TRBV19|-|TRBJ1-5
CASSIVDSNQPQHF
TGTGCCAGTAGTATAGTCGACTCAAATCAGCCCCAGCATTTT
>-|TRBV30|TRBD1|TRBJ2-5
CAWSVGGAGGKTQYF
TGTGCCTGGAGTGTAGGTGGGGCAGGGGGAAAGACCCAGTACTTC
>-|TRBV20-1|-|TRBJ2-2
CSARFIGELFF
TGCAGTGCTAGGTTCATCGGGGAGCTGTTTTTT
>-|TRBV5-6|TRBD2|TRBJ2-3
CASTLTGLAGAPDTQYF
TGTGCCAGCACCTTGACGGGACTAGCGGGAGCTCCAGATACGCAGTATTTT
>-|TRBV30|-|TRBJ2-1
CAWSRGGQDNEQFF
TGTGCCTGGAGTAGGGGTGGGCAGGACAATGAGCAGTTCTTC
>-|TRBV6-6|-|TRBJ1-4
CASSRGLQATNEKLFF
TGTGCCAGCAGTCGAGGCCTCCAAGCAACTAATGAAAAACTGTTTTTT
>once|TRBV19|TRBD2|TRBJ2-1
CASSKLADPSYNEQFF
TGTGCCAGTAGCAAACTAGCGGACCCCTCCTACAATGAGCAGTTCTTC
>-|TRBV6-5|-|TRBJ1-1
CASSYFRGMNTEAFF
TGTGCCAGCAGTTACTTTAGAGGTATGAACACTGAAGCTTTCTTT
>-|TRBV6-2/TRBV6-3|TRBD1|TRBJ2-5
CASSRPKQGIQETQYF
TGTGCCAGCAGCAGGCCTAAACAGGGGATCCAAGAGACCCAGTACTTC
>-|TRBV9|-|TRBJ2-2
CASSVPPGELFF
TGTGCCAGCAGCGTCCCTCCCGGGGAGCTGTTTTTT
>once|TRBV6-5|TRBD2|TRBJ2-3
CASSSPSGGTDTQYF
TGTGCCAGCAGTTCCCCTAGCGGAGGCACAGATACGCAGTATTTT
>few|TRBV14|-|TRBJ1-2
CASSQVPQGYTF
TGTGCCAGCAGCCAAGTGCCCCAGGGCTACACCTTC